This T cell receptor beta chain was identified during a study of Ad26.COV2.S vaccination and SARS-CoV-2 variants. Looking at the study overall: Recipients of Ad26.COV2.S got it intramuscularly, once or twice 56 days apart. Study conclusions and caveats: Possibly, TCR breadth and depth analyses underestimated total T cell responses. Substantial breadth in spike-specific CD8+ and CD4+ T cell responses was reportedly seen after vaccination.

To note about this clone: The antigen remains unidentified.

Regarding treatment: roughly 18 received Ad26.COV2.S at low or high dose, single or two shots; about 5 received placebo; per-sample allocation not given. Day 63 after the first vaccine or placebo injection was the time point for sampling. Participants' vaccine, an Ad26 vector, delivered Wuhan-strain SARS-CoV-2 spike. The CDR3 sequence is 15 residues long. The J segment lost 3 bases and the V segment lost 2 bases, leaving 4 bases of the junction unmatched. Germline CDR1 reads LGHDT; CDR2 reads YNNKEL (reference sequence). Clones were read by immunoSEQ multiplex PCR, and TCRdb kept only the in-frame ones, dropping some. Among hundreds of thousands of clones listed, 70% to 90% were seen once.

J is TRBJ1-1 and V is TRBV3-1 (or the pseudogene TRBV3-2); 9 bases line up with TRBD1. This specimen consisted of peripheral blood, obtained in a trial of Ad26.COV2.S vaccine versus placebo. This receptor was identified in a person between 18 and 65 years old who received the Ad26.COV2.S COVID-19 vaccine or a placebo. The CDR3 loop is CASSQPGQGDTEAFF. The CDR3 nucleotides read TGTGCCAGCAGCCAACCGGGACAGGGAGACACTGAAGCTTTCTTT.